The next 25 T cell receptor beta chains were all read from a single sample in a study of blood T cell repertoires in COVID-19. Sequencing was performed with immunoSEQ multiplex PCR; in TCRdb, only in-frame clones are kept and a portion is missing. The sample gives around 250,000 clones, more than 85% of which show up once; approximately 1.7% is in the top ten. The specimen sequenced was PBMCs or T cells enriched from blood (not recorded which). The receptors stem from a woman in her forties or fifties who had recovered from COVID-19.

This clone was seen only once. The V gene is TRBV28, the J gene TRBJ1-4; 7 bases are shared with TRBD1. The CDR3 consists of 14 residues. Germline CDR1 MDHEN, CDR2 SYDVKM. V was clipped by 4 bases and J by 6 bases; unmatched bases: 5. CDR3 protein: CASSSGQEYEKLFF. CDR3 coding DNA: TGTGCCAGCAGTTCCGGACAGGAATATGAAAAACTGTTTTTT.

The V gene is TRBV7-9, the J gene TRBJ1-4; 9 bases fit TRBD1. The CDR3 is made up of 17 amino acids. V was clipped by 0 bases and J by 4 bases; unmatched bases: 6. From germline, CDR1 is SEHNR and CDR2 FQNEAQ (reference sequence). The CDR3 sequence: CASSLAPGQGHNEKLFF. CDR3 in DNA: TGTGCCAGCAGCTTAGCACCGGGACAGGGACATAATGAAAAACTGTTTTTT.

This clone appeared a single time. The V call is TRBV28, the J call TRBJ2-4; TRBD2 is a possible D gene (6 bases). The CDR3 covers 14 residues. Trimming took off 6 bases at V and 6 bases at J, with 15 bases between the two ends. Germline loops: CDR1 MDHEN, CDR2 SYDVKM. In DNA, the CDR3 is TGTGCCAGCAGCGGATGGGACTTCTCAAACATTCAGTACTTC. It translates to CASSGWDFSNIQYF.

This chain connects TRBV30 to TRBJ2-3; possible D gene TRBD2, 5 bases. This CDR3 contains 15 residues. The V end was cut by 2 bases, the J end by 0 bases, with 12 bases between. From germline, CDR1 is GTSNPN and CDR2 SVGIG (reference sequence). The CDR3 loop is CAWSSDGESTDTQYF. DNA for the CDR3: TGTGCCTGGAGTTCCGACGGGGAAAGCACAGATACGCAGTATTTT.

Here the CDR3 reads CSVADRGIYGYTF. For the CDR3, the DNA is TGCAGCGTTGCCGACAGGGGAATATATGGCTACACCTTC. The chain links TRBV29-1 to TRBJ1-2, with 8 positions matching TRBD1. CDR1 is SQVTM, CDR2 ANQGSEA, per germline. After removal of 4 bases from V and 5 bases from J, the junction contained 6 bases not matched to a gene. The CDR3 runs to 13 residues. The full variable domain, its missing parts supplied by reference TRBV29-1 and TRBJ1-2, is SAVISQKPSRDICQRGTSLTIQCQVDSQVTMMFWYRQQPGQSLTLIATANQGSEATYESGFVIDKFPISRPNLTFSTLTVSNMSPEDSSIYLCSVADRGIYGYTFGSGTRLTVV.

The chain carries TRBV30 and TRBJ2-7, with 7 bases identical to TRBD1. The CDR3 contains 13 residues. The junction had 5 bases not matched to a gene; V was cut back by 2 bases and J by 4 bases. Germline loops: CDR1 GTSNPN, CDR2 SVGIG (reference sequence). The CDR3 sequence is CAWSTGQLYEQYF. The CDR3 DNA is TGTGCCTGGAGTACGGGACAGCTATACGAGCAGTACTTC.

This clone was counted between two and nine times. The chain uses TRBV19 and TRBJ1-5; no clear D gene. V was pared by 3 bases and J by 5 bases, with 8 bases between. The CDR3 length is 13 residues. Germline V gene data show CDR1 as LNHDA and CDR2 as SQIVND (reference sequence). The CDR3 spells CASSIGLYQPQHF. DNA of the CDR3: TGTGCCAGTAGTATCGGTCTGTATCAGCCCCAGCATTTT.

V and J are TRBV7-9 and TRBJ2-2; D may be TRBD2 (5 bases). The CDR3 runs 17 residues. Germline lookup yields CDR1 SEHNR and CDR2 FQNEAQ (reference sequence). Trimming pared 5 bases from V and 5 bases from J, leaving 21 bases between. CDR3 loop: CASSPRLEGERTGELFF. CDR3 DNA: TGTGCCAGCAGCCCTAGACTTGAGGGAGAACGGACCGGGGAGCTGTTTTTT. Supplemented by reference TRBV7-9 and TRBJ2-2, the full variable domain reads DTGVSQNPRHKITKRGQNVTFRCDPISEHNRLYWYRQTLGQGPEFLTYFQNEAQLEKSRLLSDRFSAERPKGSFSTLEIQRTEQGDSAMYLCASSPRLEGERTGELFFGEGSRLTVL.

The table lists this clone with a count of one. V and J are TRBV28 and TRBJ2-1; 9 bases map to TRBD1. This CDR3 comprises 19 residues. Per the germline V gene, CDR1 is MDHEN and CDR2 is SYDVKM. The V and J ends lost 3 bases and 2 bases, in that order; junction bases with no gene match: 14. The CDR3: CASSFQPSGTGSPYNEQFF. CDR3 DNA: TGTGCCAGCAGTTTTCAGCCCTCGGGGACAGGGAGTCCCTACAATGAGCAGTTCTTC.

V gene TRBV5-6 combines with J gene TRBJ1-2; D unresolved. Trimming took off 3 bases at V and 5 bases at J, with 5 bases between the two ends. This CDR3 is 11 amino acids long. Germline CDR1 is SGHDT and CDR2 is YYEEEE. The CDR3, as DNA: TGTGCCAGCAGCTCCGGGTATGGCTACACCTTC. Protein product: CASSSGYGYTF.

V gene TRBV12-5 combines with J gene TRBJ2-7; 7 nucleotides agree with TRBD1. This CDR3 region has 13 residues. The germline V gene has CDR1 LGHNT and CDR2 FRNRAP. The ends lost 6 bases at V and 6 bases at J; junction bases unmatched: 8. DNA for the CDR3: TGTGCTAGTGGCAACCCCCCAGGGGGCGAGCAGTACTTC. Its protein is CASGNPPGGEQYF.

This clone turned up a few times. The V gene is TRBV6-5, the J gene TRBJ2-7, with D maybe TRBD2 (6 bases). The CDR3 is 12 amino acids. CDR1 is MNHEY and CDR2 is SVGAGI in the germline V gene. V was pared by 11 bases and J by 3 bases, with 14 bases between. The chain's CDR3 is CALLGRGYEQYF. DNA of the CDR3: TGTGCCCTCTTGGGGCGGGGCTACGAGCAGTACTTC.

This chain uses TRBV19 with TRBJ1-2, with D perhaps matching TRBD1 (5 bases). The V end was cut by 4 bases, the J end by 4 bases, with 13 bases between. CDR1 LNHDA and CDR2 SQIVND come from the germline V gene (reference sequence). This CDR3 has 14 residues. The CDR3 DNA is TGTGCCAGTAGTAATGCGGGACCACGCTATGGCTACACCTTC. This codes for CASSNAGPRYGYTF.

The rearrangement links TRBV7-2 to TRBJ2-7, with 9 bases that match TRBD1. Per the germline V gene, CDR1 is SGHTA and CDR2 is FQGNSA. V was clipped by 2 bases and J by 4 bases; unmatched bases: 6. The CDR3 is 15 residues long. DNA of the CDR3: TGTGCCAGCAGCTTAATGGCGGGACAGGGATACGAGCAGTACTTC. It yields the protein CASSLMAGQGYEQYF.

This clone was observed a few times. This rearrangement joins TRBV4-1 to TRBJ2-7; TRBD1 matches 7 bases. The CDR3 spans 12 residues. Trimming took 5 bases from V and 6 from J; bases not matched to a gene: 4. Per germline, CDR1 MGHRA and CDR2 YSYEKL. Here the CDR3 DNA reads TGCGCCAGCAGCTCGAGGACAGGCGAGCAGTACTTC. Protein: CASSSRTGEQYF.

This rearrangement joins TRBV28 to TRBJ1-4, with D perhaps matching TRBD1 (5 bases). Germline values: CDR1 MDHEN, CDR2 SYDVKM. V lost 6 bases and J 7 bases, leaving 15 bases between the germline ends. CDR3 size: 14 residues. CDR3 nucleotides: TGTGCCAGCAGGTCAACGGGGGGTGGTGAAAAACTGTTTTTT. Protein product: CASRSTGGGEKLFF.

The chain employs TRBV10-2 and TRBJ1-1; the D gene is possibly TRBD1 (5 bases). CDR1 is WSHSY, CDR2 SAAADI, per germline. CDR3 length equals 14 residues. Trimming shortened V by 6 bases and J by 3 bases, and 14 bases separated the two germline ends. CDR3 nucleotide sequence: TGCGCCAGCAGCACGTACGGGGGTGACACTGAAGCTTTCTTT. Its translation: CASSTYGGDTEAFF.

The chain uses TRBV5-1 and TRBJ1-5, with 7 bases aligning to TRBD1. V lost 5 bases to trimming and J lost 2 bases; unmatched junction nucleotides: 4. The V gene's germline CDR1 is SGHRS and CDR2 YFSETQ. The CDR3 is 14 amino acids. Here the CDR3 reads CASSYTGGNQPQHF. CDR3 DNA: TGCGCCAGCAGTTATACAGGGGGCAATCAGCCCCAGCATTTT.

This chain connects TRBV5-8 to TRBJ2-6; TRBD1 is a possible D gene (5 bases). V was shortened by 0 bases and J by 2 bases, with 6 bases between the two germline ends. Per the germline V gene, CDR1 is SGHTS and CDR2 is YDEGEE. The CDR3 has 15 amino acids. CDR3 region: CASSLVGAGANVLTF. The CDR3 bases are TGTGCCAGCAGCTTGGTAGGGGCTGGGGCCAACGTCCTGACTTTC.

This chain joins TRBV5-8 and TRBJ1-6; D is possibly TRBD1 (5 bases). Trimming stripped 4 bases from V and 3 bases from J, with 14 bases between. The CDR3 is 16 residues long. Germline-derived CDR1 and CDR2 are SGHTS and YDEGEE. CDR3 loop: CASSPPGGIYNSPLHF. The DNA of the CDR3 is TGTGCCAGCAGCCCACCCGGGGGGATCTATAATTCACCCCTCCACTTT. Drawing the rest from reference TRBV5-8 and TRBJ1-6, the complete variable domain is EAGVTQSPTHLIKTRGQQATLRCSPISGHTSVYWYQQALGLGLQFLLWYDEGEERNRGNFPPRFSGRQFPNYSSELNVNALELEDSALYLCASSPPGGIYNSPLHFGNGTRLTVT.

The V call is TRBV5-4, the J call TRBJ1-2, with 7 bases that match TRBD1. This CDR3 is built from 15 residues. The ends lost 5 bases at V and 3 bases at J; junction bases unmatched: 10. Germline V gene sequence: CDR1 SGHNT, CDR2 YYREEE (reference sequence). DNA for the CDR3: TGTGCCAGCAGTCCACCACCCGGGACAGACTATGGCTACACCTTC. Its translation: CASSPPPGTDYGYTF.

This clone was seen once. V gene TRBV29-1 combines with J gene TRBJ1-2; a possible D gene is TRBD1 (6 bases). V was clipped by 2 bases and J by 9 bases, with 10 bases between them. The CDR3 runs to 11 residues. Germline assignment: CDR1 SQVTM and CDR2 ANQGSEA. The DNA of the CDR3 is TGCAGCGTTGAACAGGACAGTAGCTACACCTTC. It is translated as CSVEQDSSYTF.

This sequence joins TRBV28 and TRBJ2-2, with D unresolved. Deletions cut 4 bases from V and 1 base from J, with 13 bases between. Germline CDR1 and CDR2: MDHEN and SYDVKM. The CDR3 totals 16 residues. The chain's CDR3 is CASSSPGEKNTGELFF. CDR3 DNA: TGTGCCAGCAGTTCCCCTGGAGAAAAGAACACCGGGGAGCTGTTTTTT.

The chain links TRBV6-5 to TRBJ2-5; D gene uncertain. V shed 2 bases and J shed 5 bases, with 18 bases lying between them. The CDR3 contains 16 residues. In germline, CDR1 is MNHEY, CDR2 SVGAGI. This CDR3 is CASSYGSGPFSETQYF. In DNA form, the CDR3 reads TGTGCCAGCAGTTACGGATCAGGTCCCTTCTCGGAGACCCAGTACTTC.

The chain is built from TRBV7-6 and TRBJ2-1; the D gene is possibly TRBD2 (6 bases). Germline V gene lookup returns CDR1 SGHVS and CDR2 FNYEAQ. The CDR3 covers 13 residues. Trimming shortened V by 1 base and J by 6 bases, and 7 bases separated the two germline ends. CDR3 region: CASSLGGGNEQFF. The CDR3 nucleotides read TGTGCCAGCAGCTTAGGGGGAGGCAATGAGCAGTTCTTC.